Listed below are T cell receptor beta chains from one sample, sequenced in a study of Tregs in tolerant kidney transplant recipients. Only in-frame clones appear in the TCRdb table, and some are missing; sequencing was by immunoSEQ multiplex PCR. This table has roughly 250,000 clones, approximately 83% appearing once. Sequencing used CD4+ T cells from blood. The receptors were gathered from a human donor in good health. CDR3s include the opening cysteine and the closing phenylalanine or tryptophan. Each record gives: CDR3 DNA, CDR3 protein, D gene, J gene, V gene, clone size. The D gene is left open where the match is weak. Some rows have no size entry. The others give once, few or many, or a class for an expanded clone.

cdr3_nt: TGTGCCAGCAGGACGCGGGGAGATCAGCCCCAGCATTTT
cdr3_aa: CASRTRGDQPQHF
d_call: .
j_call: TRBJ1-5
v_call: TRBV27
clone_size: .

cdr3_nt: TGTGCCAGCAGTGCGCGGACTAGCGGGCGAGATGAGCAGTTCTTC
cdr3_aa: CASSARTSGRDEQFF
d_call: TRBD2
j_call: TRBJ2-1
v_call: TRBV25-1
clone_size: .

cdr3_nt: TGTGCCAGTAGTCCCAGGACGCTGGTGGTATCTGGGGCCAACGTCCTGACTTTC
cdr3_aa: CASSPRTLVVSGANVLTF
d_call: .
j_call: TRBJ2-6
v_call: TRBV19
clone_size: .

cdr3_nt: TGTGCCAGCAGAACGCAGGGTGGCAATCAGCCCCAGCATTTT
cdr3_aa: CASRTQGGNQPQHF
d_call: .
j_call: TRBJ1-5
v_call: TRBV6-1
clone_size: .

cdr3_nt: TGCGCCAGCAGCCCAGTGGGTACCGGGGAGCTGTTTTTT
cdr3_aa: CASSPVGTGELFF
d_call: .
j_call: TRBJ2-2
v_call: TRBV5-1
clone_size: .

cdr3_nt: TGTGCCAGCAGTGCCTGGACAGGGGGCGGAACAGATACGCAGTATTTT
cdr3_aa: CASSAWTGGGTDTQYF
d_call: TRBD1
j_call: TRBJ2-3
v_call: TRBV2
clone_size: .

cdr3_nt: TGTGCCACCAGCAGGGGGGGGCAGGGTGACTATGGCTACACCTTC
cdr3_aa: CATSRGGQGDYGYTF
d_call: .
j_call: TRBJ1-2
v_call: TRBV15
clone_size: .

cdr3_nt: TGCAGCGTTGAAGATACAAGCGGGAGGGCCGGCGAGCAGTACTTC
cdr3_aa: CSVEDTSGRAGEQYF
d_call: TRBD2
j_call: TRBJ2-7
v_call: TRBV29-1
clone_size: .

cdr3_nt: TGTGCCAGCAGCTTACAACAGGCTACTAACTATGGCTACACCTTC
cdr3_aa: CASSLQQATNYGYTF
d_call: .
j_call: TRBJ1-2
v_call: TRBV7-2
clone_size: .

cdr3_nt: TGTGCCAGCAGCTTGGGGGGACAGGGGGACACCGGGGAGCTGTTTTTT
cdr3_aa: CASSLGGQGDTGELFF
d_call: TRBD1
j_call: TRBJ2-2
v_call: TRBV5-4
clone_size: .

cdr3_nt: TGTGCCAGCAGCTTATTGTACGAGCAGTACTTC
cdr3_aa: CASSLLYEQYF
d_call: .
j_call: TRBJ2-7
v_call: TRBV7-2
clone_size: few

cdr3_nt: TGTGCCAGCAGCTTACAGGGGGCGGACTATGGCTACACCTTC
cdr3_aa: CASSLQGADYGYTF
d_call: TRBD1
j_call: TRBJ1-2
v_call: TRBV7-9
clone_size: .

cdr3_nt: TGTGCCAGCAGTCCCCCAGGGGGGGCCAAAAACATTCAGTACTTC
cdr3_aa: CASSPPGGAKNIQYF
d_call: .
j_call: TRBJ2-4
v_call: TRBV28
clone_size: .

cdr3_nt: TGTGCCATCACCCGGACTAGCGGAGAGACCCAGTACTTC
cdr3_aa: CAITRTSGETQYF
d_call: TRBD2
j_call: TRBJ2-5
v_call: TRBV10-3
clone_size: .

cdr3_nt: TGTGCCAGCAGGGAAGACAGGTTTTATGGCTACACCTTC
cdr3_aa: CASREDRFYGYTF
d_call: .
j_call: TRBJ1-2
v_call: TRBV2
clone_size: .

cdr3_nt: TGTGCCTGGAGTGTACACGGGGGGGCGTACAATGAGCAGTTCTTC
cdr3_aa: CAWSVHGGAYNEQFF
d_call: TRBD2
j_call: TRBJ2-1
v_call: TRBV30
clone_size: .

cdr3_nt: TGCGCCAGCAGCTTGGATGGCAGAGGCATTGTTAATACGCAGTATTTT
cdr3_aa: CASSLDGRGIVNTQYF
d_call: .
j_call: TRBJ2-3
v_call: TRBV5-1
clone_size: .

cdr3_nt: TGTGCCAGCAGCAAACTGCCCCAGCGGGGGGGCCTGGACACAGAGACCCAGTACTTC
cdr3_aa: CASSKLPQRGGLDTETQYF
d_call: .
j_call: TRBJ2-5
v_call: TRBV21-1
clone_size: .

cdr3_nt: TGTGCCTGGAGGGACAGGAAGAACACTGAAGCTTTCTTT
cdr3_aa: CAWRDRKNTEAFF
d_call: TRBD1
j_call: TRBJ1-1
v_call: TRBV30
clone_size: few

cdr3_nt: TGTGCCAGCAGCGGACTAGCGGGAGGTTACAATGAGCAGTTCTTC
cdr3_aa: CASSGLAGGYNEQFF
d_call: TRBD2
j_call: TRBJ2-1
v_call: TRBV7-9
clone_size: .

cdr3_nt: TGTGCCAGCAGCTTAGGGCGGTTTACCTACGAGCAGTACTTC
cdr3_aa: CASSLGRFTYEQYF
d_call: .
j_call: TRBJ2-7
v_call: TRBV11-2
clone_size: .

cdr3_nt: TGTGCCAGCAGTTACGATGGACAAAGAGGGTACATTCAGTACTTC
cdr3_aa: CASSYDGQRGYIQYF
d_call: .
j_call: TRBJ2-4
v_call: TRBV6-5
clone_size: .

cdr3_nt: TGTGCCAGCAGCCCTCGGACAGGAGGCGGTGAAAAACTGTTTTTT
cdr3_aa: CASSPRTGGGEKLFF
d_call: TRBD1
j_call: TRBJ1-4
v_call: TRBV5-4
clone_size: .

cdr3_nt: TGTGCCAGCAGCCCAAGGGCCGGCTCCTACAATGAGCAGTTCTTC
cdr3_aa: CASSPRAGSYNEQFF
d_call: .
j_call: TRBJ2-1
v_call: TRBV5-5
clone_size: .

cdr3_nt: TGTGCCAGCAGTCTGGGACAGGGTAACTATGGCTACACCTTC
cdr3_aa: CASSLGQGNYGYTF
d_call: TRBD1
j_call: TRBJ1-2
v_call: TRBV2
clone_size: .